This TCR beta chain derives from a study of blood T cells in healthy people across ages. Primers used in a second PCR of roughly 6 to 12 cycles were a sample-barcoded 5' primer and a J-beta primer mix. In TCRdb, the 5' RACE reads were re-called with MiXCR into one record per CDR3 protein. There are some 1.1 million distinct CDR3 sequences in the sample; 35% to 40% occur only once, and 13% lies in the top ten. This CDR3 is 14 amino acids long. V dropped 3 bases and J dropped 2; count of bases not matched to a gene: 0. Germline assignment: CDR1 SGHTA and CDR2 FQGNSA. This clonotype was seen ten or more times.

The material sequenced was blood. The sequence derives from a man aged 18 to 30 in good health. The gene calls are TRBV7-2 and TRBJ2-1; TRBD2 aligns across 8 bases. The CDR3 region is CASSLGLAYNEQFF. In DNA form, the CDR3 reads TGTGCCAGCAGCTTGGGACTAGCCTACAATGAGCAGTTCTTC. Full variable domain (rest looked up from reference TRBV7-2 and TRBJ2-1): GAGVSQSPSNKVTEKGKDVELRCDPISGHTALYWYRQSLGQGLEFLIYFQGNSAPDKSGLPSDRFSAERTGGSVSTLTIQRTQQEDSAVYLCASSLGLAYNEQFFGPGTRLTVL.